Each of the 21 T cell receptor beta chains below was sequenced from the same sample in a study of blood T cell repertoires in COVID-19. This table comes from immunoSEQ multiplex PCR, and its TCRdb copy is limited to in-frame clones, with some not included. Of 100,000 or so clones in the sample, approximately 91% were seen once. The material sequenced was peripheral blood. The receptors were gathered from an older woman with acute or convalescent COVID-19.

This clone was seen only once. The gene calls are TRBV19 and TRBJ1-2, with TRBD1 as a possible D gene (5 bases). CDR1 LNHDA and CDR2 SQIVND come from the germline V gene (reference sequence). The CDR3 is 12 amino acids. The V end was cut by 3 bases, the J end by 6 bases, with 8 bases between. Here the CDR3 DNA reads TGTGCCAGTAGTATGCAGGGTCATGGCTACACCTTC. Encoded protein: CASSMQGHGYTF.

CDR3 protein: CATLRDRGSGGYTF. The CDR3 coding sequence is TGTGCCACCCTACGGGACAGGGGATCTGGTGGCTACACCTTC. This chain uses TRBV19 with TRBJ1-2; 10 positions match TRBD1. The ends lost 10 bases at V and 7 bases at J; junction bases unmatched: 12. The length of the CDR3 is 14 residues. The germline V gene has CDR1 LNHDA and CDR2 SQIVND (reference sequence).

The chain carries TRBV29-1 and TRBJ1-2; the match to TRBD1 covers 10 bases. V gave up 6 bases and J gave up 0 bases; unmatched junction bases: 10. Germline CDR1 SQVTM, CDR2 ANQGSEA. The CDR3 sequence is 16 residues long. The CDR3 region is CSVMGQGPKANYGYTF. The CDR3 DNA is TGCAGCGTGATGGGACAGGGGCCGAAAGCTAACTATGGCTACACCTTC.

This sequence joins TRBV24-1 and TRBJ2-2; TRBD2 might be the D (6 bases). This CDR3 is built from 18 residues. Trimming took off 5 bases at V and 4 bases at J, with 22 bases between the two ends. Germline lookup yields CDR1 KGHDR and CDR2 SFDVKD. The CDR3 sequence: CATSARAGPLRGTGELFF. CDR3 DNA: TGTGCCACCAGTGCCCGAGCGGGCCCACTACGGGGCACCGGGGAGCTGTTTTTT.

The chain combines TRBV23-1 with TRBJ1-2, with D tentatively TRBD1 (6 bases). TRBV23-1 is flagged as an ORF with uncertain function. CDR3 length equals 15 residues. Trimming stripped 5 bases from V and 5 bases from J, with 18 bases between. CDR3 bases: TGCGCCAGCAGTAAACCCCGACAGGAGACTTATGGCTACACCTTC. Protein sequence: CASSKPRQETYGYTF.

The chain is built from TRBV7-3 and TRBJ2-3; D remains unclear. V shed 1 base and J shed 3 bases, with 11 bases lying between them. The germline V gene encodes CDR1 SGHTA and CDR2 FQGTGA. There are 15 residues in the CDR3. The CDR3 protein is CASSLNSPGTDTQYF. The DNA for the CDR3 is TGTGCCAGCAGCTTAAATAGCCCTGGGACAGATACGCAGTATTTT.

This rearrangement joins TRBV29-1 to TRBJ2-3; possible D gene TRBD1, 5 bases. Germline CDR1 SQVTM, CDR2 ANQGSEA. V lost 0 bases and J lost 2, with 12 bases in between. This CDR3 comprises 15 residues. The CDR3 is CSVEDPARATDTQYF. The CDR3 nucleotides read TGCAGCGTTGAAGATCCGGCCAGGGCCACAGATACGCAGTATTTT.

This clone was counted once. The chain has TRBV3-1 (or the pseudogene TRBV3-2) and TRBJ2-7; 8 bases align to TRBD2. The CDR3 length is 14 residues. Germline CDR1 LGHDT, CDR2 YNNKEL (reference sequence). Losses at the gene ends were 1 base for V and 2 bases for J; bases not matched to a gene: 1. CDR3: CASSQAGGPYEQYF. The DNA of the CDR3 is TGTGCCAGCAGCCAAGCGGGAGGGCCCTACGAGCAGTACTTC.

V gene TRBV2 combines with J gene TRBJ1-1, with TRBD1 as a possible D gene (6 bases). V was shortened by 0 bases and J by 1 base, with 9 bases between the two germline ends. CDR3 size: 15 residues. Germline CDR1 is SNHLY and CDR2 is FYNNEI. The DNA for the CDR3 is TGTGCCAGCAGTGAAGCTGGCAGGGGGAACACTGAAGCTTTCTTT. This gives the protein CASSEAGRGNTEAFF.

The V call is TRBV6-5, the J call TRBJ2-7; no firm D call. Trimming took off 2 bases at V and 10 bases at J, with 15 bases between the two ends. The CDR3 has 13 residues. The V gene's germline CDR1 is MNHEY and CDR2 SVGAGI. CDR3 in amino acids: CASSYPPLDCQYV. CDR3 nucleotide sequence: TGTGCCAGCAGTTACCCTCCCCTAGATTGCCAGTACGTC.

CDR3 protein: CASSQAPGAVTDTQYF. CDR3 bases: TGTGCCAGCAGCCAAGCCCCAGGAGCGGTCACAGATACGCAGTATTTT. The J gene is TRBJ2-3, the V gene TRBV3-1 (or the pseudogene TRBV3-2); D is perhaps TRBD2 (5 bases). Germline assignment: CDR1 LGHDT and CDR2 YNNKEL (reference sequence). With 1 base removed from V and 2 bases from J, the gap between germline ends came to 13 bases. The CDR3 totals 16 residues.

This clone was detected once. The chain recombines TRBV6-1 with TRBJ1-5; D is unresolved. Germline assignment: CDR1 MNHNS and CDR2 SASEGT. This CDR3 has 12 amino acids. Trimming shortened V by 0 bases and J by 15 bases, and 12 bases separated the two germline ends. The DNA for the CDR3 is TGTGCCAGCAGTGAAGCGGGCGCCTTCGGGCATTTT. It encodes CASSEAGAFGHF.

The chain links TRBV10-2 to TRBJ2-5, with D tentatively TRBD1 (5 bases). The CDR3 length is 11 residues. Per germline, CDR1 WSHSY and CDR2 SAAADI. V lost 5 bases, J lost 5 bases, and 6 bases lay in between. CDR3 amino acids: CASSNRETQYF. CDR3 nucleotides: TGCGCCAGCAGTAACAGGGAGACCCAGTACTTC.

This clone was seen once. This sequence joins TRBV3-1 (or the pseudogene TRBV3-2) and TRBJ1-5; no reliable D call. With 0 bases removed from V and 6 bases from J, the gap between germline ends came to 6 bases. The CDR3 is made up of 13 amino acids. CDR1 and CDR2 (germline): LGHDT, YNNKEL (reference sequence). CDR3 region: CASSQDAFQPQHF. CDR3 nucleotide sequence: TGTGCCAGCAGCCAAGATGCGTTTCAGCCCCAGCATTTT.

This clone appeared once. The rearrangement uses TRBV19 and TRBJ1-4, with D unresolved. Germline V gene data show CDR1 as LNHDA and CDR2 as SQIVND (reference sequence). Trimming cost V 4 bases and J 5 bases, with 17 bases left between them. The CDR3 spans 16 residues. CDR3 nucleotides: TGTGCCAGTAGTAAAGCGATTGAGGGTTTAAATGAAAAACTGTTTTTT. As protein: CASSKAIEGLNEKLFF.

The chain recombines TRBV5-6 with TRBJ1-1, with D possibly TRBD1 on 5 matching bases. Trimming cost V 1 base and J 4 bases, with 17 bases left between them. Germline CDR1 reads SGHDT; CDR2 reads YYEEEE. This CDR3 contains 16 residues. CDR3 nucleotides: TGTGCCAGCAGCTTGTACCAGCGCACCGGGGGCACTGAAGCTTTCTTT. This codes for CASSLYQRTGGTEAFF.

V gene TRBV5-3 combines with J gene TRBJ2-7, with TRBD1 as a possible D gene (6 bases). TRBV5-3 is designated an ORF whose function remains uncertain. The CDR3 consists of 12 residues. Trimming pared 2 bases from V and 7 bases from J, leaving 10 bases between. The CDR3 loop reads CARSFKQGEQYF. The CDR3 DNA reads as TGTGCCAGAAGCTTCAAACAGGGAGAGCAGTACTTC.

This clone was counted between two and nine times. The chain joins TRBV3-1 (or the pseudogene TRBV3-2) to TRBJ2-1; 13 positions agree with TRBD2. The CDR3 contains 16 residues. Germline V gene data show CDR1 as LGHDT and CDR2 as YNNKEL (reference sequence). J lost 10 bases, V lost 1 base, and 7 bases had no gene match. The CDR3 sequence: CASSQGTSGRLGEQFF. The CDR3 coding sequence is TGTGCCAGCAGCCAAGGGACTAGCGGGAGACTTGGAGAGCAGTTCTTC.

V is TRBV28 and J is TRBJ2-1; D unresolved. Trimming took off 6 bases at V and 10 bases at J, with 16 bases between the two ends. The length of the CDR3 is 13 residues. The V gene's germline CDR1 is MDHEN and CDR2 SYDVKM. The CDR3 here is CASSPHTVPEQFF. The DNA of the CDR3 is TGTGCCAGCAGCCCTCATACGGTCCCCGAGCAGTTCTTC. Filled out from reference TRBV28 and TRBJ2-1, the complete variable domain reads DVKVTQSSRYLVKRTGEKVFLECVQDMDHENMFWYRQDPGLGLRLIYFSYDVKMKEKGDIPEGYSVSREKKERFSLILESASTNQTSMYLCASSPHTVPEQFFGPGTRLTVL.

The J gene is TRBJ2-1, the V gene TRBV3-1 (or the pseudogene TRBV3-2), with TRBD2 identical over 7 bases. Per germline, CDR1 LGHDT and CDR2 YNNKEL (reference sequence). J gave up 7 bases and V 6 bases, and 6 bases lay outside the gene matches. The CDR3 has 13 residues. CDR3 coding DNA: TGTGCCAGCAGGGCGGGAGTCGGAAATGAGCAGTTCTTC. This encodes CASRAGVGNEQFF.

This clone has just a few counts. This chain links TRBV7-8 with TRBJ1-5; tentatively, D is TRBD1 (5 bases). Looked up from germline, CDR1 is SGHVS and CDR2 is FQNEAQ. V was clipped by 9 bases and J by 2 bases, with 11 bases between them. CDR3 length: 13 amino acids. CDR3 loop: CASSGDGNQPQHF. CDR3 sequence (DNA): TGTGCCAGTTCGGGGGATGGCAATCAGCCCCAGCATTTT. Full variable domain (missing parts from reference TRBV7-8 and TRBJ1-5): GAGVSQSPRYKVAKRGQDVALRCDPISGHVSLFWYQQALGQGPEFLTYFQNEAQLDKSGLPSDRFFAERPEGSVSTLKIQRTQQEDSAVYLCASSGDGNQPQHFGDGTRLSIL.